This section outlines one TCR beta chain sequence together with its context. The data were taken from a study of Ad26.COV2.S vaccination and SARS-CoV-2 variants. Using immunoSEQ multiplex PCR, the repertoire was profiled, and TCRdb retains in-frame clones only, with some absent. The sample comprises hundreds of thousands of clones, around 89% of which are singletons, and about 4.6% rests with the top ten. The germline V gene encodes CDR1 SGHDT and CDR2 YYEEEE. The CDR3 sequence is 17 residues long. The ends were cut back, 0 bases at V and 2 bases at J, with 12 bases in the middle. Treatment denoted: roughly 18 received Ad26.COV2.S at low or high dose, single or two shots; roughly 5 received placebo; per-sample allocation not given. Day 63 after the first injection of vaccine or placebo was the sampling time.

The origin of this receptor is a person between 18 and 59 years old who received the Ad26.COV2.S COVID-19 vaccine or a placebo. This material consisted of peripheral blood, taken in a trial of Ad26.COV2.S vaccine versus placebo. This chain links TRBV5-6 with TRBJ2-6; D possibly corresponds to TRBD1 (5 bases). CDR3 sequence (DNA): TGTGCCAGCAGCTTGGTCGACGGCAGGGCTGGGGCCAACGTCCTGACTTTC. Translation: CASSLVDGRAGANVLTF.